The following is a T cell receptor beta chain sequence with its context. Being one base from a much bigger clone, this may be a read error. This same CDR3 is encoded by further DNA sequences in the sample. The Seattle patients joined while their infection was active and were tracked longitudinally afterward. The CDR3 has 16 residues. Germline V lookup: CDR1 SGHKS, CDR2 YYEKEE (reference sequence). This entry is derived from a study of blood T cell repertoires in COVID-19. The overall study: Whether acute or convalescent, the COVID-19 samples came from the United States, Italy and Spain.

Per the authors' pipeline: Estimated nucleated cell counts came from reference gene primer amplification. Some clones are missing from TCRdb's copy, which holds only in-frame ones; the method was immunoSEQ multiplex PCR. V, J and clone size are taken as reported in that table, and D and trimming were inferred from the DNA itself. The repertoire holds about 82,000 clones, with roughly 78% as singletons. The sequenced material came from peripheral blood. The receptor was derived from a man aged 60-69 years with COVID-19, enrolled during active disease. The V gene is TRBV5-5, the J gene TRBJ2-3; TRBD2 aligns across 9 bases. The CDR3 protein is CASRLGGGGRALPGYF. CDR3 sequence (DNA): TGTGCCAGCAGGTTGGGCGGGGGGGGGAGGGCCCTCCCTGGGTATTTT.